Reported below is one T cell receptor beta chain. Antigen unknown. TCRdb ran MiXCR on the RT-PCR reads and lists one entry per CDR3 protein. Of around 180,000 distinct CDR3 sequences listed, around 9.2% were seen once; the top ten hold roughly 11%. The sample originates from a study of response to subunit inactivated influenza vaccine. Study-level findings and limits: Every seasonal influenza vaccination brings in few new T cells, the authors suggested.

The germline CDR1 and CDR2 sequences are SGHTA and FQGNSA. V was clipped by 3 bases and J by 2 bases, with 7 bases between them. This CDR3 contains 14 residues. The receptor was derived from a man between 50 and 59 years old who received an inactivated influenza vaccine. The sample here was non-naive T cells sorted from PBMCs, taken on the day of vaccination. This sequence joins TRBV7-2 and TRBJ2-2; D uncertain. The chain's CDR3 is CASSFYANTGELFF. Here the CDR3 DNA reads TGTGCCAGCAGCTTTTACGCCAACACCGGGGAGCTGTTTTTT.